This TCR beta chain was documented in a study of T cells in Graves' hyperthyroidism and ophthalmopathy. Findings and caveats of the study: Most thyroid clonotypes expanded above 0.001 appeared in blood too.

Per the germline V gene, CDR1 is ENHRY and CDR2 is SYGVKD. Trimming took 4 bases from V and 6 from J, leaving 13 bases between them. This CDR3 comprises 14 residues. Amplified TCR beta CDR3 regions derived from RNA transcripts. The TCR CDR3 was amplified in a first-round RT-PCR using the HTBI primer set. TCRdb called the multiplex PCR reads again in MiXCR, with one record for every CDR3 protein. The sample holds approximately 600,000 distinct CDR3 sequences, around 21% seen once. Comments on this clonotype: Its antigen is unidentified.

The chain is built from TRBV10-3 and TRBJ2-1, with D possibly being TRBD1 (5 bases). This TCR came from a man aged 30 to 39 with Graves' ophthalmopathy. The sequencing sample was made of blood. The CDR3 nucleotides are TGTGCCATCAGTGCAGATCGCAGGGTCAATGAGCAGTTCTTC. The encoded protein is CAISADRRVNEQFF.